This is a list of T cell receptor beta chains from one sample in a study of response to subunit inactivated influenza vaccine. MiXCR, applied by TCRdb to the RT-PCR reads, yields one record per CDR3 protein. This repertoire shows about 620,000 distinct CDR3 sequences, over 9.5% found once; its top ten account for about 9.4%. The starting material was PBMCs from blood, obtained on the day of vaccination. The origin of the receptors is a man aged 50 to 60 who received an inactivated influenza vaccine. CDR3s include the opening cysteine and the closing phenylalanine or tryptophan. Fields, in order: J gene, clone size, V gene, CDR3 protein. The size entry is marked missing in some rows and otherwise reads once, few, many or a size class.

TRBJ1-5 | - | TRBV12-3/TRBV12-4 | CASSLGGGGNQPQHF
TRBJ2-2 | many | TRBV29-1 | CSVETYLTGELFF
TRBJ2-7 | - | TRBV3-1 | CASSPDRGEQYF
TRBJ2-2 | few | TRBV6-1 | CASSPQGAYTGELFF
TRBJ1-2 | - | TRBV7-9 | CASSGKQEFYGYTF
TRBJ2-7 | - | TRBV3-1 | CASSQGGRAFGEQYF
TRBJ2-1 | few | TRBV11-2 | CASSPRLAHNEQFF
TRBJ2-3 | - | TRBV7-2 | CASSSLGSSTDTQYF
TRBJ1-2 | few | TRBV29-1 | CSVEVVGVDTF
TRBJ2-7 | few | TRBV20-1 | CSAPQDSSYEQYF
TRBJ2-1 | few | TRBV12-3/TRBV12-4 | CASSLGGWGEQFF
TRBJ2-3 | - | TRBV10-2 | CASSPNAGDPTDTQYF
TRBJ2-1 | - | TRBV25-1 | CASRSAGEGSYNEQFF
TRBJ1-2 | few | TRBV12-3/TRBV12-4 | CASTPGGANGGYTF
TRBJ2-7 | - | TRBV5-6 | CASSMRGGYEQYF
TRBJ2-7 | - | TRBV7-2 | CASTPQGALSEQYF
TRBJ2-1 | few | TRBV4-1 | CASSQGLLVYNEQFF
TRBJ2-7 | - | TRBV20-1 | CSANAESSYEQYF
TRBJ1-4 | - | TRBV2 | CASSGEGITNEKLFF
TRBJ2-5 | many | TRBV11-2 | CASSPQAGGLQRGGKTQYF